This is a list of T cell receptor beta chains from one sample in a study of T cell responses to AZD1222 COVID-19 vaccine. Generated by immunoSEQ multiplex PCR, the TCRdb table keeps only in-frame clones and is missing some. Among 150,000 to 180,000 clones listed, over 85% were seen once. Sequencing used peripheral blood, obtained on day 0 of AZD1222 vaccination. The receptors here all came from an adult in good health. CDR3s include the opening cysteine and the closing phenylalanine or tryptophan. The order of the fields is CDR3 DNA, CDR3 protein, D gene, V gene, clone size, J gene. The D gene is left open where the match is weak. Only some rows state a clone size, as once, few, many or a class for expanded clones.

TGTGCCAGCAGTGGGACTAGCGGGAGGGTCGGGGAGCTGTTTTTT | CASSGTSGRVGELFF | TRBD2 | TRBV28 | once | TRBJ2-2
TGTGCCAGCAGTGAAGCTCGCGAGCAGTACTTC | CASSEAREQYF | - | TRBV6-1 | - | TRBJ2-7
TGTGCCAGCAGTTTTTCAGGGGTCACTGAAGCTTTCTTT | CASSFSGVTEAFF | - | TRBV12-3/TRBV12-4 | - | TRBJ1-1
TGTGCCAGCAGCTTGGACAGGGAAAAGTCCTATAATTCACCCCTCCACTTT | CASSLDREKSYNSPLHF | TRBD1 | TRBV7-2 | - | TRBJ1-6
TGTGCCAGTATCCCGACAGGGCGCTCTGAAAAACTGTTTTTT | CASIPTGRSEKLFF | TRBD1 | TRBV19 | - | TRBJ1-4
TGCGCCTGCAAACAGGGTCAGAACACTGAAGCTTTCTTT | CACKQGQNTEAFF | - | TRBV5-1 | once | TRBJ1-1
TGTGCCAGCAGTGGGTCCCGGGACAGGGAGCGACATAGCAATCAGCCCCAGCATTTT | CASSGSRDRERHSNQPQHF | TRBD1 | TRBV6-1 | once | TRBJ1-5
TGTGCCAGCAGATCTACAGGAAAAGAGACCCAGTACTTC | CASRSTGKETQYF | - | TRBV12-3/TRBV12-4 | - | TRBJ2-5
TGTGCCATCAGCGACCCTCCGGGACAGGGAGCCGGGGAGCTGTTTTTT | CAISDPPGQGAGELFF | TRBD1 | TRBV10-3 | - | TRBJ2-2
TGTGCCAGCAGCTTTGGCCAGCTTAACTATGGCTACACCTTC | CASSFGQLNYGYTF | - | TRBV7-2 | - | TRBJ1-2
TGTGCCAGCAGCGCCCACTCGGGGGTAGGCAATCAGCCCCAGCATTTT | CASSAHSGVGNQPQHF | - | TRBV5-8 | - | TRBJ1-5
TGTGCCAGCAGCAAAGAACCCAAAGAGAGCTCCTACGAGCAGTACTTC | CASSKEPKESSYEQYF | - | TRBV21-1 | - | TRBJ2-7
TGTGCCAGCAGTAAGCCCGTAGGATTAGCGCCCCAGCATTTT | CASSKPVGLAPQHF | - | TRBV28 | - | TRBJ1-5
TGTGCCAGCTCAAAGACAGGGGGGAATAGCAATCAGCCCCAGCATTTT | CASSKTGGNSNQPQHF | TRBD1 | TRBV28 | - | TRBJ1-5
TGTGCCAGCAGTTCCCCAAGACAGAAAGAGACCCAGTACTTC | CASSSPRQKETQYF | - | TRBV28 | once | TRBJ2-5
TGTGCCAGCGAGGGCACAGATACGCAGTATTTT | CASEGTDTQYF | - | TRBV12-3/TRBV12-4 | - | TRBJ2-3
TGTGCCAGCACCCCTGGGGGGCGGAACACCGGGGAGCTGTTTTTT | CASTPGGRNTGELFF | - | TRBV28 | - | TRBJ2-2
TGCGCCAGCAGCTTGAGTACAGGCAATCAGCCCCAGCATTTT | CASSLSTGNQPQHF | - | TRBV5-1 | - | TRBJ1-5
TGCGCCAGCAGCCAAGCTCTCCAGCCCCTCCACTTT | CASSQALQPLHF | - | TRBV4-1 | - | TRBJ1-6
TGTGCCAGCAGCCCGGACGGACCCTATGGCTACACCTTC | CASSPDGPYGYTF | - | TRBV7-9 | many | TRBJ1-2
TGTGCCACGGGGGCGGGCAGCTCCTACGAGCAGTACTTC | CATGAGSSYEQYF | - | TRBV15 | once | TRBJ2-7
TGTGCCAGCAGAAGGTGGACGGGGGACCTAAACACTGAAGCTTTCTTT | CASRRWTGDLNTEAFF | - | TRBV27 | - | TRBJ1-1
TGTGCCAGTAGCCGTACAGGGGGGAACACTGAAGCTTTCTTT | CASSRTGGNTEAFF | TRBD1 | TRBV19 | - | TRBJ1-1
TGCGCCAGCAGCTTGGGAGGGACTAGCCAAGGGGGCGAGCAGTACTTC | CASSLGGTSQGGEQYF | TRBD2 | TRBV5-1 | - | TRBJ2-7
TGTGCCAGCAGCTTATATGGGACAGTGGATGAAAAACTGTTTTTT | CASSLYGTVDEKLFF | TRBD1 | TRBV7-9 | - | TRBJ1-4
TGTGCCAGCAGTCTAGGGGGTACCAACTATGGCTACACCTTC | CASSLGGTNYGYTF | - | TRBV7-8 | - | TRBJ1-2
TGTGCCAGCAGACAGGGGTACGCGGTGAACACTGAAGCTTTCTTT | CASRQGYAVNTEAFF | TRBD1 | TRBV5-4 | few | TRBJ1-1
TGCGCCAGCAGCCCCGACAGACCAAGCACAGATACGCAGTATTTT | CASSPDRPSTDTQYF | - | TRBV5-1 | - | TRBJ2-3
TGTGCCGGGGGGGGACATCAGCCCCAGCATTTT | CAGGGHQPQHF | - | TRBV28 | - | TRBJ1-5
TGTGCCATCAGTGAGTCCCAGGGACGTGGCTACACCTTC | CAISESQGRGYTF | - | TRBV10-3 | - | TRBJ1-2
TGTGCCAGCAGTTTATCGGCTAGCGGCACAGATACGCAGTATTTT | CASSLSASGTDTQYF | - | TRBV28 | - | TRBJ2-3
TGTGCCAGCAGCTCTGAATGGGGAAATAGCAATCAGCCCCAGCATTTT | CASSSEWGNSNQPQHF | - | TRBV5-8 | - | TRBJ1-5
TGCGCCAGCAGCTTGGCCACAGGGGCGAGTGAAAAACTGTTTTTT | CASSLATGASEKLFF | TRBD1 | TRBV5-1 | - | TRBJ1-4
TGCGCCAGCAGCCAAGCCGTTAGGGAGTCCATCGGAAACACCATATATTTT | CASSQAVRESIGNTIYF | - | TRBV4-3 | - | TRBJ1-3
TGTGCCACCAGTGGGTCCGCCCCTGAAGCTTTCTTT | CATSGSAPEAFF | - | TRBV24-1 | - | TRBJ1-1
TGCGCCAGCAGCCGCAGGGTGAACACTGAAGCTTTCTTT | CASSRRVNTEAFF | - | TRBV5-1 | few | TRBJ1-1
TGTGCCAGCAGCCAAGATAGGGGGACAGCCGGCAATCAGCCCCAGCATTTT | CASSQDRGTAGNQPQHF | TRBD1 | TRBV3-1/TRBV3-2 | - | TRBJ1-5
TGTGCCAGCAGAGACCGTCAGGGGGGGACTGAAGCTTTCTTT | CASRDRQGGTEAFF | TRBD1 | TRBV6-5 | - | TRBJ1-1
TGTGCCAGCAGCTTAGGCCCCAGGGGGAAGGCTGAAGCTTTCTTT | CASSLGPRGKAEAFF | TRBD1 | TRBV13 | - | TRBJ1-1
TGTGCCAGCAGCCCCACCCAATTTTATGGCTACACCTTC | CASSPTQFYGYTF | - | TRBV6-5 | - | TRBJ1-2
TGTGCCAGCAGACCTACGACAGGGGGCGCCGGTTCACCCCTCCACTTT | CASRPTTGGAGSPLHF | TRBD1 | TRBV3-1/TRBV3-2 | - | TRBJ1-6
TGTGCCAGCAGCCAAGCTCACGTAGTAGCGCGGGGGGGACCAGATACGCAGTATTTT | CASSQAHVVARGGPDTQYF | TRBD2 | TRBV4-2 | - | TRBJ2-3
TGTGCCAGCAGTTTAACGACAGGGTTCCCCCGGGCCCAGCATTTT | CASSLTTGFPRAQHF | TRBD1 | TRBV27 | - | TRBJ1-5
TGTGCCAGTAGTATAAGAGGCAAGGGGGCAATGAACACTGAAGCTTTCTTT | CASSIRGKGAMNTEAFF | TRBD1 | TRBV19 | - | TRBJ1-1